The 8 T cell receptor beta chains below all came from one sample that was sequenced in a study of cytomegalovirus exposure and HLA in healthy donors. Some clones are missing from TCRdb's copy, which holds only in-frame ones; the method was immunoSEQ multiplex PCR. The sample yields some 180,000 clones, around 86% seen once. The sequencing sample was made of PBMCs. The receptors here all came from a man aged 30 to 45 in good health and CMV-seropositive.

The V gene is TRBV30, the J gene TRBJ2-7; 8 bases line up with TRBD1. Trimming took 0 bases from V and 2 from J; bases not matched to a gene: 6. CDR1 and CDR2 from the germline V gene are GTSNPN and SVGIG (reference sequence). The CDR3 has 15 amino acids. The CDR3 sequence is CAWSVQGGWTYEQYF. CDR3 in DNA: TGTGCCTGGAGTGTACAGGGGGGTTGGACCTACGAGCAGTACTTC.

The chain has TRBV19 and TRBJ2-7; D may be TRBD1 or TRBD2 (5 bases each). Germline values: CDR1 LNHDA, CDR2 SQIVND (reference sequence). V was cut by 0 bases and J by 2 bases, with 14 bases left in between. The CDR3 consists of 16 residues. The CDR3 protein is CASSIDGALGAYEQYF. Written as DNA, the CDR3 is TGTGCCAGTAGTATAGATGGGGCACTAGGAGCCTACGAGCAGTACTTC.

The genes are TRBV30 and TRBJ1-1; TRBD1 is a possible D gene (5 bases). V was trimmed by 4 bases and J by 2 bases, leaving 14 bases between them. The CDR3 consists of 14 residues. CDR1 is GTSNPN, CDR2 SVGIG, per germline (reference sequence). This CDR3 reads CAWMNRGRNTEAFF. The CDR3 coding sequence is TGTGCCTGGATGAACCGGGGCAGAAACACTGAAGCTTTCTTT.

This rearrangement joins TRBV19 to TRBJ2-2; D uncertain. With 4 bases removed from V and 5 bases from J, the gap between germline ends came to 11 bases. This CDR3 is built from 14 residues. Germline CDR1 LNHDA, CDR2 SQIVND (reference sequence). CDR3: CASSSPGGTGELFF. The CDR3 DNA reads TGTGCCAGTAGTAGCCCCGGCGGTACCGGGGAGCTGTTTTTT.

The J gene is TRBJ2-5, the V gene TRBV19; 9 bases line up with TRBD1. This CDR3 contains 16 residues. The germline gives CDR1 LNHDA, CDR2 SQIVND (reference sequence). The V segment lost 5 bases and the J segment 5 bases; nucleotides outside the gene matches: 12. The CDR3 bases are TGTGCCAGTAGTCCAACTATACAGGGGGCTGGGGAGACCCAGTACTTC. Protein: CASSPTIQGAGETQYF.

V is TRBV4-3 and J is TRBJ2-3; maybe TRBD1 (5 bases). This CDR3 contains 15 residues. The ends were cut back, 1 base at V and 3 bases at J, with 11 bases in the middle. Looked up from germline, CDR1 is LGHNA and CDR2 is YSLEER. The CDR3 loop reads CASSQVSAGTDTQYF. CDR3 nucleotides: TGCGCCAGCAGCCAAGTAAGCGCAGGGACAGATACGCAGTATTTT.

This clone appeared a single time. The chain combines TRBV18 with TRBJ2-7, with D tentatively TRBD2 (6 bases). The V end was cut by 2 bases, the J end by 2 bases, with 10 bases between. The CDR3 spans 14 residues. Germline V gene data show CDR1 as KGHSH and CDR2 as LQKENI. In nucleotides, the CDR3 is TGTGCCAGCTCACCAGGGCGCGGGGCCTACGAGCAGTACTTC. Translating gives CASSPGRGAYEQYF.

CDR3 in amino acids: CASSARDRGQETQYF. The CDR3 nucleotides are TGTGCCAGCAGCGCAAGGGACAGGGGGCAAGAGACCCAGTACTTC. This chain joins TRBV7-9 and TRBJ2-5, with TRBD1 identical over 11 bases. CDR3 length equals 15 residues. CDR1 is SEHNR, CDR2 FQNEAQ, per germline (reference sequence). With 5 bases clipped from V and 2 bases from J, the junction kept 4 bases outside the gene matches.